This T cell receptor (beta chain) was profiled in a study of T cell repertoires in cytomegalovirus infection (dated by TCRdb to about 2019). Looking at the study overall: Recently identified HLA-C-restricted CMV epitopes, whose presentation resists viral immunomodulation, were targeted by peptide stimulations together with well-studied HLA-B-restricted epitopes. Because public TCR beta signatures pointed to carriage of CMV infection together with the matching HLA type, the HLA type of each donor mattered for the analysis.

The paper as a whole reports these results and caveats: The ex vivo response was dominated by HLA-C-restricted CMV-specific TCR beta clonotypes, which also provided the single most frequent clonotype in two of eight donors. Cumulative frequency of public TCR beta family members discriminated carriers of CMV infection plus the relevant HLA type in this cohort and an independent roughly 350-donor cohort.

This clonotype was seen a handful of times. Its antigen has not been determined. Base quality data are lacking; no much larger clone is found one base away. What this sample's treatment or condition label stands for: in vitro stimulation with specific CMV peptide epitopes to enrich CMV-specific T cells. CDR1 and CDR2, looked up from the germline V gene, are SGHVS and FNYEAQ. The CDR3 contains 15 residues, cysteine and phenylalanine counted. Only the CDR3 region is kept as DNA, spanning 45 bases read in frame from base 1. V and J lose 5 bases and 3 bases, and a span of 13 bases separates them. The sample was run on an Illumina HiSeq 1500. Using fastp at Q25 and MiXCR, TCRdb reprocessed the public reads and kept productive beta chains. Entries that share a CDR3 protein sequence are merged under the most common genes and DNA. The sample includes approximately 49,000 distinct CDR3 sequences, with around 20% observed a single time. About 30% of the sample comes from the top ten.

The chain was built from TRBV7-6 and TRBJ2-2, and perhaps TRBD1 as D gene, on 6 matching bases. The sequencing here drew on CD8+ T cells from cultured PBMCs, taken from culture after CMV antigen stimulation. This TCR was sampled from a human donor in good health (CMV status not recorded). Some clones in this sample may be carry-over from other donors' samples. The CDR3 reads CASSGYRAHTGELFF. The bases read TGTGCCAGCAGCGGTTACAGGGCTCACACCGGGGAGCTGTTTTTT.